This paragraph covers one T cell receptor beta chain sequence. Antigen specificity is unknown. Germline CDR1 and CDR2: SQVTM and ANQGSEA. V lost 6 bases to trimming and J lost 3 bases, with 9 bases between them. The CDR3 covers 11 residues. CD45RO-negative, CCR7-selected cells formed the naive CD8 fraction, which excluded terminally differentiated effector memory CD45RA+ cells. This sample is part of a study of shared clonotypes between healthy human individuals. The repertoire was sequenced with immunoSEQ multiplex PCR; TCRdb's copy has only in-frame clones and lacks some. The sample has millions of clones; approximately 95% are singletons. Study-wide findings and caveats: In having few donors, the study represented limited genetic and exposure-history diversity.

This sequence originates from a man aged 18 to 29 in good health. The sample comprised naive CD8+ T cells sorted from blood. The chain links TRBV29-1 to TRBJ2-7, with D perhaps matching TRBD1 (5 bases). CDR3 in amino acids: CSVRQFYEQYF. Written as DNA, the CDR3 is TGCAGCGTAAGACAGTTCTACGAGCAGTACTTC.